The TCR beta chain described here comes from a study of blood T cell repertoires in COVID-19. Between the trimmed V and J ends, which lost 6 bases and 3 bases, there was a span of 15 bases. Germline V gene data show CDR1 as MNHEY and CDR2 as SVGEGT. The length of the CDR3 is 14 residues. Study processing details: Estimated nucleated cell counts came from reference gene primer amplification. TCRdb's table, derived via immunoSEQ multiplex PCR, lists solely in-frame clones and lacks some. The DNA gave D and trimming, while V, J and clone size come from that table. Of around 200,000 clones in the sample, about 85% were seen once.

Sequenced input: peripheral blood. The clonotype originates from a woman in her 40s with COVID-19, enrolled during active disease. V gene TRBV6-2 or TRBV6-3 combines with J gene TRBJ2-7; D may be TRBD2 (6 bases). CDR3 coding DNA: TGTGCCAGCAGCCCGACTAGGGAACGCTACGAGCAGTACTTC. This gives the protein CASSPTRERYEQYF.